This record concerns one T cell receptor (beta chain) sequence. These data are taken from a study of control samples from healthy donors and cancer patients. Clones were sequenced by immunoSEQ multiplex PCR, and TCRdb holds only the in-frame ones, with some missing. The table has about 120,000 clones, 92% seen once. Germline assignment: CDR1 SGHNT and CDR2 YYREEE (reference sequence). Trimming at V came to 4 bases and at J to 7 bases, leaving 8 bases not matched to a gene. The CDR3 has 14 amino acids. Source material: blood. The receptor was isolated from a woman in her fifties or sixties in good health. V and J are TRBV5-4 and TRBJ2-7, with TRBD1 identical over 10 bases. The CDR3, as DNA: TGTGCCAGCAGCGGGAGACAGGGGGCAGATGAGCAGTACTTC. Protein: CASSGRQGADEQYF.